This T cell receptor (beta chain) came from a study of CD8+CD57+ T cells in acquired aplastic anemia. The germline CDR1 and CDR2 sequences are SGHDT and YYEEEE. After removal of 2 bases from V and 6 bases from J, the junction contained 7 bases not matched to a gene. The CDR3 has 15 amino acids. Genomic DNA, the template, was used for profiling of the TCR beta VDJ and CDR3. Via MiXCR, TCRdb re-called the reads, giving one row per CDR3 protein. The sample has around 170,000 distinct CDR3 sequences, 40% to 50% seen once. The TCR was taken from a human donor in good health. The V gene is TRBV5-6, the J gene TRBJ1-1; 10 nucleotides line up with TRBD1. Specimen: sorted CD4+, CD8+, or CD8+CD57+ T cells (not recorded which) from PBMCs. CDR3 bases: TGTGCCAGCAGCTTTGGGTGGACAGGGGGATCTGAAGCTTTCTTT. Translation gives CASSFGWTGGSEAFF.